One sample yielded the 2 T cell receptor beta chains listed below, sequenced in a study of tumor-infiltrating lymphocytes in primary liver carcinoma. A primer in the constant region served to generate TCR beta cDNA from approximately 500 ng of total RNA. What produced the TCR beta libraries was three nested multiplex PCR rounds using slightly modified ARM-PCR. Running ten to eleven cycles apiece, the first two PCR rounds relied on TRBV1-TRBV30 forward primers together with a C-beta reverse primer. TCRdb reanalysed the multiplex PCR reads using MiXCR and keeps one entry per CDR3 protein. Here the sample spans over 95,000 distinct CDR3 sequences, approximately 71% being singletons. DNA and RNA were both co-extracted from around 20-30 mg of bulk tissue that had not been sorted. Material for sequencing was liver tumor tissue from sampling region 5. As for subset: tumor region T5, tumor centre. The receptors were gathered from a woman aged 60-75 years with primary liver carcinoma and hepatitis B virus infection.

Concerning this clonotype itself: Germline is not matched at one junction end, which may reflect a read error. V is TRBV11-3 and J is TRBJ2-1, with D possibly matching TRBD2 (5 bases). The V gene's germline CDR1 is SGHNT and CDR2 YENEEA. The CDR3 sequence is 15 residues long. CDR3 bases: TGTGCCAGCAGCCCCCGGACTCCGGGATACAGTGAGCAGTTCTTC. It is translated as CASSPRTPGYSEQFF. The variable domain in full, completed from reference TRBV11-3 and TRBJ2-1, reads EAGVVQSPRYKIIEKKQPVAFWCNPISGHNTLYWYLQNLGQGPELLIRYENEEAVDDSQLPKDRFSAERLKGVDSTLKIQPAELGDSAVYLCASSPRTPGYSEQFFGPGTRLTVL.

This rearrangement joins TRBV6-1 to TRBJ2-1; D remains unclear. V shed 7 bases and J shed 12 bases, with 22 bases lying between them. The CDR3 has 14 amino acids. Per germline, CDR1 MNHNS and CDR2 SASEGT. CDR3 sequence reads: CASIPRGGNNGQFF. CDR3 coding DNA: TGTGCCAGCATTCCTAGAGGCGGAAACAACGGGCAGTTCTTC.